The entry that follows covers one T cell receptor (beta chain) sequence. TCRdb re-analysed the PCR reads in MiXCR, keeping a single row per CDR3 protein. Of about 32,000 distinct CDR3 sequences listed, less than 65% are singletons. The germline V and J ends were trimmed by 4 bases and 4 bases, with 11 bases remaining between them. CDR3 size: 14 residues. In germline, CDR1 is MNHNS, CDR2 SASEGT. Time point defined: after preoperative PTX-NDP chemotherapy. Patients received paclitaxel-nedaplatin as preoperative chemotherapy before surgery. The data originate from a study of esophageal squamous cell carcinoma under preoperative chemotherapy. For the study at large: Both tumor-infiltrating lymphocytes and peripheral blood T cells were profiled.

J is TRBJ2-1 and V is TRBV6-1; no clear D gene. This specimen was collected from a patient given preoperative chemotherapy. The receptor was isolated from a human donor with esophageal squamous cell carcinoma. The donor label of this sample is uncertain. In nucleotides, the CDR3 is TGTGCCAGCAGTGGAATGGACGATTACAATGAGCAGTTCTTC. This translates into CASSGMDDYNEQFF.